The next 5 T cell receptor beta chains were all read from a single sample in a study of OX40 agonist ivuxolimab in advanced cancers. Sequencing used immunoSEQ multiplex PCR; TCRdb keeps in-frame clones, though not all of them. The sample records about 70,000 clones, around 88% being singletons. The sample was CD4+ or CD8+ T cells sorted from blood, taken in a trial of the OX40 agonist ivuxolimab. The receptors originated from an adult with an advanced solid tumor such as melanoma, head and neck, liver or kidney cancer.

This clone was detected only once. This chain links TRBV5-8 with TRBJ1-4, with TRBD1 as a possible D gene (5 bases). V lost 5 bases and J 7 bases, leaving 15 bases between the germline ends. The CDR3 is made up of 14 amino acids. The germline CDR1 and CDR2 sequences are SGHTS and YDEGEE. Written as DNA, the CDR3 is TGTGCCAGCAGTGGATGGGGGGGAACTGAAAAACTGTTTTTT. The encoded protein is CASSGWGGTEKLFF.

This chain joins TRBV7-9 and TRBJ1-3, with D possibly TRBD1 on 5 matching bases. The CDR3 loop spans 13 amino acids. Germline assignment: CDR1 SEHNR and CDR2 FQNEAQ (reference sequence). V dropped 2 bases and J dropped 4 bases, with 6 bases sitting between them. CDR3 sequence (DNA): TGTGCCAGCAGCTTACAGGGCGGAAACACCATATATTTT. Translation: CASSLQGGNTIYF.

The chain links TRBV30 to TRBJ2-5; D uncertain. The CDR3 loop spans 14 amino acids. Trimming took 0 bases from V and 1 from J, leaving 9 bases between them. The germline V gene encodes CDR1 GTSNPN and CDR2 SVGIG (reference sequence). CDR3 sequence (DNA): TGTGCCTGGAGTGTACTCTTGTCCCAAGAGACCCAGTACTTC. Translated, it gives CAWSVLLSQETQYF.

This chain connects TRBV6-5 to TRBJ1-1; D is possibly TRBD1 (5 bases). V lost 6 bases to trimming and J lost 0 bases, with 8 bases between them. Germline CDR1 and CDR2: MNHEY and SVGAGI. This CDR3 spans 13 amino acids. DNA of the CDR3: TGTGCCAGCAGGGGGGACTTGAACACTGAAGCTTTCTTT. It translates to CASRGDLNTEAFF.

This clone has a single count. This sequence joins TRBV23-1 and TRBJ2-1, with D possibly called TRBD1 or TRBD2 (5 bases each). TRBV23-1 is an ORF, with its function uncertain. The CDR3 consists of 13 residues. V shed 3 bases and J shed 2 bases, with 5 bases lying between them. The CDR3 DNA sequence: TGCGCCAGCAGTCAGGGACCCTACAATGAGCAGTTCTTC. Residues: CASSQGPYNEQFF.